Below are 17 T cell receptor beta chains sequenced from a single sample in a study of cytomegalovirus exposure and HLA in healthy donors. Some clones are missing from TCRdb's copy, which holds only in-frame ones; the method was immunoSEQ multiplex PCR. The sample yields fewer than 90,000 clones, more than 70% seen once. Sequenced sample: PBMCs. The source is a young woman in good health and CMV-seropositive.

In its sample, this clone was seen a few times. The chain recombines TRBV9 with TRBJ2-5; TRBD1 might be the D (6 bases). Germline V gene data show CDR1 as SGDLS and CDR2 as YYNGEE. This CDR3 region has 16 residues. Trimming took off 4 bases at V and 4 bases at J, with 20 bases between the two ends. The CDR3 loop is CASSRSRGTGRETQYF. In nucleotides, the CDR3 is TGTGCCAGCAGCCGTTCCAGGGGTACAGGGCGAGAGACCCAGTACTTC.

This clone was seen once. The rearrangement links TRBV5-6 to TRBJ2-7, with D perhaps matching TRBD2 (6 bases). The germline V gene has CDR1 SGHDT and CDR2 YYEEEE. The CDR3 totals 14 residues. Trimming removed 4 bases from V and 2 bases from J, with 13 bases in between. CDR3 amino acids: CASSLGLLAYEQYF. CDR3 bases: TGTGCCAGCAGCCTCGGACTACTAGCCTACGAGCAGTACTTC.

This rearrangement joins TRBV7-9 to TRBJ1-4; D may be TRBD1 (5 bases). V shed 5 bases and J shed 5 bases, with 12 bases lying between them. CDR1 is SEHNR, CDR2 FQNEAQ, per germline (reference sequence). The CDR3 has 14 residues. The CDR3: CASSVGQGNEKLFF. The CDR3 DNA is TGTGCCAGCAGCGTTGGTCAGGGAAATGAAAAACTGTTTTTT. The full variable domain, completed using reference TRBV7-9 and TRBJ1-4, is DTGVSQNPRHKITKRGQNVTFRCDPISEHNRLYWYRQTLGQGPEFLTYFQNEAQLEKSRLLSDRFSAERPKGSFSTLEIQRTEQGDSAMYLCASSVGQGNEKLFFGSGTQLSVL.

The chain links TRBV19 to TRBJ1-1, with a weak D call TRBD1 (6 bases). Germline V gene lookup returns CDR1 LNHDA and CDR2 SQIVND (reference sequence). This CDR3 is 15 amino acids long. The V end was cut by 6 bases, the J end by 2 bases, with 16 bases between. CDR3 loop: CASRRGREINTEAFF. Written as DNA, the CDR3 is TGTGCCAGTAGGAGGGGGAGGGAAATTAACACTGAAGCTTTCTTT. The whole variable domain, filled in from reference TRBV19 and TRBJ1-1, reads DGGITQSPKYLFRKEGQNVTLSCEQNLNHDAMYWYRQDPGQGLRLIYYSQIVNDFQKGDIAEGYSVSREKKESFPLTVTSAQKNPTAFYLCASRRGREINTEAFFGQGTRLTVV.

The chain combines TRBV21-1 with TRBJ1-5. TRBV21-1 is a listed pseudogene. The CDR3 runs 16 residues. The CDR3: CASSPPRGGVNQPQHF. CDR3 nucleotides: TGTGCCAGCAGCCCACCTCGGGGGGGGGTGAATCAGCCCCAGCATTTT.

This chain uses TRBV5-1 with TRBJ1-1; D is perhaps TRBD1 (6 bases). The V gene's germline CDR1 is SGHRS and CDR2 YFSETQ. The CDR3 contains 14 residues. Trimming pared 2 bases from V and 0 bases from J, leaving 8 bases between. The CDR3 sequence is CASSFRDMNTEAFF. In DNA form, the CDR3 reads TGCGCCAGCAGCTTCAGGGACATGAACACTGAAGCTTTCTTT.

The chain combines TRBV10-3 with TRBJ2-3, with 15 bases lining up with TRBD2. The germline gives CDR1 ENHRY, CDR2 SYGVKD. V trimming: 6 bases; J trimming: 2 bases; junction bases outside the gene matches: 3. There are 16 residues in the CDR3. As DNA, the CDR3 is TGTGCCATCAGGGGGACTAGCGGGGGGATCACAGATACGCAGTATTTT. It encodes CAIRGTSGGITDTQYF.

The rearrangement joins TRBV4-3 to TRBJ2-7; 8 bases line up with TRBD2. Germline V gene data show CDR1 as LGHNA and CDR2 as YSLEER. J lost 2 bases, V lost 4 bases, and 7 bases had no gene match. The CDR3 loop spans 15 amino acids. The CDR3 is CASSPGLGVTYEQYF. CDR3 DNA: TGCGCCAGCAGCCCGGGACTAGGGGTCACCTACGAGCAGTACTTC.

The chain couples TRBV6-6 to TRBJ2-7; TRBD1 matches at 9 bases. The ends lost 6 bases at V and 7 bases at J; junction bases unmatched: 7. The CDR3 is made up of 13 amino acids. Germline V lookup: CDR1 MNHNY, CDR2 SVGAGI (reference sequence). The CDR3 protein is CASSSNRGHEQYF. In DNA form, the CDR3 reads TGTGCCAGCAGCTCTAACAGGGGGCATGAGCAGTACTTC.

The rearrangement joins TRBV28 to TRBJ2-1; 9 bases align to TRBD2. The CDR3 is 16 residues long. V lost 2 bases to trimming and J lost 6 bases; unmatched junction nucleotides: 8. CDR1 and CDR2 from the germline V gene are MDHEN and SYDVKM. The CDR3 region has the DNA TGTGCCAGCAGTTTACTAGCGGGACCCACCGCCAATGAGCAGTTCTTC. Its protein product is CASSLLAGPTANEQFF. The full variable domain, completed using reference TRBV28 and TRBJ2-1, is DVKVTQSSRYLVKRTGEKVFLECVQDMDHENMFWYRQDPGLGLRLIYFSYDVKMKEKGDIPEGYSVSREKKERFSLILESASTNQTSMYLCASSLLAGPTANEQFFGPGTRLTVL.

V is TRBV7-9 and J is TRBJ1-5, with D possibly matching TRBD1 (6 bases). The V gene's germline CDR1 is SEHNR and CDR2 FQNEAQ (reference sequence). This CDR3 comprises 14 residues. V was clipped by 5 bases and J by 6 bases, with 14 bases between them. The CDR3 protein is CASSRDTGFQPQHF. The CDR3 nucleotides are TGTGCCAGCAGCCGGGACACAGGGTTTCAGCCCCAGCATTTT.

This chain links TRBV13 with TRBJ1-1, with 8 bases identical to TRBD1. CDR1 is PRHDT and CDR2 is FYEKMQ in the germline V gene (reference sequence). V lost 5 bases and J lost 9; bases outside the gene matches: 8. The CDR3 sequence is 13 residues long. CDR3 sequence reads: CASSHMRQGKAFF. In nucleotides, the CDR3 is TGTGCCAGCAGCCACATGCGACAGGGGAAAGCTTTCTTT.

V gene TRBV7-2 combines with J gene TRBJ2-3; D is unresolved. The V end lost 6 bases, the J end lost 0 bases, and 13 bases lay between the germline ends. The CDR3 length is 15 residues. The germline V gene has CDR1 SGHTA and CDR2 FQGNSA. CDR3 coding DNA: TGTGCCAGCAGTCCTCGTGGCTCGAGCACAGATACGCAGTATTTT. As protein: CASSPRGSSTDTQYF.

J is TRBJ1-5 and V is TRBV9; D is ambiguous. The CDR3 totals 14 residues. Germline CDR1 is SGDLS and CDR2 is YYNGEE. Trimming cost V 3 bases and J 4 bases, with 11 bases left between them. DNA of the CDR3: TGTGCCAGCAGCGAGGACGGAGGGAATCAGCCCCAGCATTTT. Residues: CASSEDGGNQPQHF.

Note on this clone: The CDR3 ends on some other residue instead of the conserved phenylalanine or tryptophan, so this is likely a read error. The DNA is left out, because the CDR3 cannot be placed on it with certainty; the CDR3 is given as TCRdb lists it. The rearrangement uses TRBV4-1 and TRBJ1-2. Germline CDR1 MGHRA, CDR2 YSYEKL. Ends included, the CDR3 has 11 residues. CDR3 sequence reads: CASSQDLGREG.

The chain employs TRBV5-1 and TRBJ1-5; D not certain. With 0 bases removed from V and 7 bases from J, the gap between germline ends came to 8 bases. CDR3 length: 13 amino acids. Germline CDR1 and CDR2: SGHRS and YFSETQ. The CDR3 bases are TGCGCCAGCAGCTTGGATGCGGGCCAGCCCCAGCATTTT. It yields the protein CASSLDAGQPQHF. Using reference TRBV5-1 and TRBJ1-5 for the parts outside the CDR3, the full variable domain is KAGVTQTPRYLIKTRGQQVTLSCSPISGHRSVSWYQQTPGQGLQFLFEYFSETQRNKGNFPGRFSGRQFSNSRSEMNVSTLELGDSALYLCASSLDAGQPQHFGDGTRLSIL.

J is TRBJ1-5 and V is TRBV28; 7 bases agree with TRBD1. V lost 5 bases to trimming and J lost 4 bases; unmatched junction nucleotides: 8. Germline values: CDR1 MDHEN, CDR2 SYDVKM. CDR3 length: 15 residues. The CDR3 DNA reads as TGTGCCAGCAGTATCCACAGGGGAGAGAATCAGCCCCAGCATTTT. It specifies CASSIHRGENQPQHF.